The rows below give T cell receptor beta chains drawn from one sample of a study of cytomegalovirus exposure and HLA in healthy donors. TCRdb's copy holds only in-frame clones and misses some; the assay was immunoSEQ multiplex PCR. The top ten hold roughly 0.9% of the sample, which has 100,000 to 150,000 clones, around 77% seen once. Specimen: PBMCs. Receptors were obtained from a woman aged 55 to 70 in good health and CMV-seronegative. Each CDR3 is given with its conserved first and last residue. Fields, in order: J gene, clone size, CDR3 length, V gene, D gene, CDR3 DNA, CDR3 protein. A D gene is named only where the DNA matches it firmly. Where a row states a size, it is once, few, many or the class of an expanded clone; other rows omit it.

TRBJ2-7,.,15,TRBV10-1,TRBD2,TGCGCCAGCAGTGATGCCGGGACTAGCGGGAGCGAGCAGTACTTC,CASSDAGTSGSEQYF
TRBJ2-1,.,13,TRBV4-1,TRBD2,TGCGCCAGCAGCTGGGGGACTAACAATGAGCAGTTCTTC,CASSWGTNNEQFF
TRBJ1-2,few,18,TRBV28,.,TGTGCCAGCAGCTCGCTTGGACAGAGGGGAGCGAGTAACTATGGCTACACCTTC,CASSSLGQRGASNYGYTF
TRBJ2-3,.,14,TRBV5-1,.,TGCGCCAGCAGATATCGGGAGCAAACAGATACGCAGTATTTT,CASRYREQTDTQYF
TRBJ2-5,once,15,TRBV6-1,TRBD1,TGTGCCAGCAGTGAAGCGACAGGGGGCCGGGAGACCCAGTACTTC,CASSEATGGRETQYF
TRBJ1-5,.,13,TRBV10-3,TRBD1,TGTGCCATCAGAACAGGGGCCAATCAGCCCCAGCATTTT,CAIRTGANQPQHF
TRBJ2-7,.,14,TRBV2,TRBD2,TGTGCCAGCAGTGCCGGGGGGACCCGCGACGAGCAGTACTTC,CASSAGGTRDEQYF
TRBJ1-5,.,14,TRBV25-1,.,TGTGCCAGCAGTGAATTCGCAGGGGCCCAGCCCCAGCATTTT,CASSEFAGAQPQHF
TRBJ2-3,.,15,TRBV28,.,TGTGCCAGCAGTACAGGGGGGGCCGTGGGAGATACGCAGTATTTT,CASSTGGAVGDTQYF
TRBJ2-7,.,17,TRBV11-2,TRBD2,TGTGCCAGCAGCCCCGGTTATACCTCTAGGGAGGGGCACGAGCAGTACTTC,CASSPGYTSREGHEQYF
TRBJ1-5,.,14,TRBV7-4,TRBD1,TGTGCCAGCAGCTGGGACAGGGGGGATCAGCCCCAGCATTTT,CASSWDRGDQPQHF
TRBJ1-2,.,15,TRBV28,.,TGTGCCAGCAGTTTAGCTACTGGGAGGGGGTATGGCTACACCTTC,CASSLATGRGYGYTF
TRBJ2-3,.,15,TRBV2,.,TGTGCCAGCAGTGAAGAGCAGGGTTCCACAGATACGCAGTATTTT,CASSEEQGSTDTQYF
TRBJ2-2,.,17,TRBV28,.,TGTGCCAGCAGTTTTTTTCGGGATTCCGCGAACACCGGGGAGCTGTTTTTT,CASSFFRDSANTGELFF
TRBJ2-5,.,16,TRBV4-1,TRBD1,TGCGCCAGCAGCCAAGTGGCAGGGGGCGACCAAGAGACCCAGTACTTC,CASSQVAGGDQETQYF
TRBJ2-5,.,14,TRBV7-7,.,TGTGCTAGCAGCTTAGCCGGTAGACAAGAGACCCAGTACTTC,CASSLAGRQETQYF
TRBJ2-7,.,14,TRBV2,TRBD2,TGTGCCAGCAGTGGGACTAGCGGGAGTTACGAGCAGTACTTC,CASSGTSGSYEQYF
TRBJ2-7,few,13,TRBV15,TRBD1,TGTGCCACCAGCCAGTGGGACAGCCCCCGGCAGTACTTC,CATSQWDSPRQYF
TRBJ2-5,.,17,TRBV28,TRBD2,TGTGCCAGCAGTCCACAAGCCCCTAGGAGCGGGAGCGAGACCCAGTACTTC,CASSPQAPRSGSETQYF
TRBJ1-1,.,14,TRBV6-1,.,TGTGCCAGCAGTGAACGGGGGGGAGACACTGAAGCTTTCTTT,CASSERGGDTEAFF
TRBJ1-2,.,13,TRBV10-3,.,TGTGCCATCAGTGAGTCGGAGGGTAGTGGCTACACCTTC,CAISESEGSGYTF
TRBJ2-2,.,15,TRBV6-9,.,TGTGCCAGCAGTTCCGAGGCGTCGTTCACCGGGGAGCTGTTTTTT,CASSSEASFTGELFF
TRBJ2-1,.,12,TRBV5-4,.,TGTGCCAGCAGCGTCAACTCAGGGGCTCAGTTCTTC,CASSVNSGAQFF
TRBJ1-1,few,14,TRBV19,TRBD1,TGTGCCAGTACTCTAGGACAGGGTAACACTGAAGCTTTCTTT,CASTLGQGNTEAFF